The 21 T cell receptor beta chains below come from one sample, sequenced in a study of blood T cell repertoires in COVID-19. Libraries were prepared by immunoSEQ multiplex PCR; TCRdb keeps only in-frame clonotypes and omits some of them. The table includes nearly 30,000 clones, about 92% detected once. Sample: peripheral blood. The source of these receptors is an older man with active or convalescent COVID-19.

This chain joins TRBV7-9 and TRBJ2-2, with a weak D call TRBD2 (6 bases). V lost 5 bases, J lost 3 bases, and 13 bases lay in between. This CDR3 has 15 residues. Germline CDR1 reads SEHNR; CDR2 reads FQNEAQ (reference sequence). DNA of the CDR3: TGTGCCAGCAGCCCCGGTGGAGGGTACACCGGGGAGCTGTTTTTT. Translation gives CASSPGGGYTGELFF.

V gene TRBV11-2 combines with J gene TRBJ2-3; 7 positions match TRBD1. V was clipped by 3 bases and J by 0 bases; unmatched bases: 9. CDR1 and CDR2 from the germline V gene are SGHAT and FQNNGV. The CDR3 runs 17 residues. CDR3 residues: CASSLVSGGFSTDTQYF. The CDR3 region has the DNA TGTGCCAGCAGCTTGGTGTCAGGGGGTTTCAGCACAGATACGCAGTATTTT.

In DNA, the CDR3 is TGTGCCAGCAGCTTCGGTTACGGGAGACGAAATACCTACGAGCAGTACTTC. Translated: CASSFGYGRRNTYEQYF. The rearrangement uses TRBV5-8 and TRBJ2-7; D is possibly TRBD2 (6 bases). In germline, CDR1 is SGHTS, CDR2 YDEGEE. The CDR3 contains 17 residues. Trimming left V 2 bases short and J 2 bases short, with 20 bases between.

The CDR3 DNA reads as TGTGCCAGCAGGACAGGGAGTGGAAACACCATATATTTT. This sequence encodes CASRTGSGNTIYF. The V gene is TRBV7-2, the J gene TRBJ1-3; 7 nucleotides match TRBD1. This CDR3 has 13 residues. V was clipped by 6 bases and J by 3 bases; unmatched bases: 2. CDR1 is SGHTA and CDR2 is FQGNSA in the germline V gene.

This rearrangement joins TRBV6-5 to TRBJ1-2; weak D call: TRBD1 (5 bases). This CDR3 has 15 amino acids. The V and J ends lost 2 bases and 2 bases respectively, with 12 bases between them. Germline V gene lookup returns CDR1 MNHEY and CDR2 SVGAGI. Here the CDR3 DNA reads TGTGCCAGCAGTTACCCCAGCGGGGGGAACTATGGCTACACCTTC. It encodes CASSYPSGGNYGYTF.

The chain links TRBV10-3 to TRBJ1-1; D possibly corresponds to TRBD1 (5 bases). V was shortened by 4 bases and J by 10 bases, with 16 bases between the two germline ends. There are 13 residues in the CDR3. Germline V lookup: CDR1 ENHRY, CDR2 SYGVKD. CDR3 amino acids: CAISGLLGGGAFF. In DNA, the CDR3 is TGTGCCATCAGTGGCCTCCTCGGGGGAGGAGCTTTCTTT.

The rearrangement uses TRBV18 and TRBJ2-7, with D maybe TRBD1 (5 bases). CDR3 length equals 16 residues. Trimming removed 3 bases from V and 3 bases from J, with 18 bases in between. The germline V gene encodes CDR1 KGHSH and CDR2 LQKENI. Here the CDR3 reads CASSPGWGGQNYEQYF. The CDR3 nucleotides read TGTGCCAGCTCACCCGGCTGGGGTGGACAAAACTACGAGCAGTACTTC. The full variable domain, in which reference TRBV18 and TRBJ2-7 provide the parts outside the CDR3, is NAGVMQNPRHLVRRRGQEARLRCSPMKGHSHVYWYRQLPEEGLKFMVYLQKENIIDESGMPKERFSAEFPKEGPSILRIQQVVRGDSAAYFCASSPGWGGQNYEQYFGPGTRLTVT.

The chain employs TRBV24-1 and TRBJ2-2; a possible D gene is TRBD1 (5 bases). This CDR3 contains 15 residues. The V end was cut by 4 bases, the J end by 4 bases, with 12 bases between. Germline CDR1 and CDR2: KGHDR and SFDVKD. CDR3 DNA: TGTGCCACCAGTGACCGAACAGGAATCACCGGGGAGCTGTTTTTT. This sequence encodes CATSDRTGITGELFF.

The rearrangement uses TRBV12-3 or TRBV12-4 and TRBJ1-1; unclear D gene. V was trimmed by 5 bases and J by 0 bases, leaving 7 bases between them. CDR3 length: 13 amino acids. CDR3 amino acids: CASSPRVNTEAFF. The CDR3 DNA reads TGTGCCAGCAGTCCCCGGGTGAACACTGAAGCTTTCTTT.

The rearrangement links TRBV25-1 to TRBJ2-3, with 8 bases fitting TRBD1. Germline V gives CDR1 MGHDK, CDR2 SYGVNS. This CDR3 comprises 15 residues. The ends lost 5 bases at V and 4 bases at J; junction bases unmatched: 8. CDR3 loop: CASSREQGVSDTQYF. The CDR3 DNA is TGTGCCAGCAGTCGGGAACAGGGGGTTTCAGATACGCAGTATTTT.

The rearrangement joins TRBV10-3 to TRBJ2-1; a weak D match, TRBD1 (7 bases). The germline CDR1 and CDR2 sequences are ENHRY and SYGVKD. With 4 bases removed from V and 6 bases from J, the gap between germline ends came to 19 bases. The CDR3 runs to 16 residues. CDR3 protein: CAISGQGLNSGNEQFF. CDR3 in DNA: TGTGCCATCAGTGGACAGGGACTGAATTCGGGCAATGAGCAGTTCTTC.

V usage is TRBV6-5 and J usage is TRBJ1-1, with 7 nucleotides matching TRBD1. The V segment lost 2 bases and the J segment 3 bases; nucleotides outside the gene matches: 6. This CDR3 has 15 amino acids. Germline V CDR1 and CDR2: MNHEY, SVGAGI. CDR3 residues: CASSYDGRGDTEAFF. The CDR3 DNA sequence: TGTGCCAGCAGTTACGACGGCAGGGGGGACACTGAAGCTTTCTTT.

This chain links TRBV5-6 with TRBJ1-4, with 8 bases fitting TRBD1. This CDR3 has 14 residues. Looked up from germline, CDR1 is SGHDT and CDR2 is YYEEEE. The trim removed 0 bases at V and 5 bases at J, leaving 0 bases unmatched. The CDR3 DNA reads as TGTGCCAGCAGCTTGGGGACAGGGAATGAAAAACTGTTTTTT. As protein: CASSLGTGNEKLFF.

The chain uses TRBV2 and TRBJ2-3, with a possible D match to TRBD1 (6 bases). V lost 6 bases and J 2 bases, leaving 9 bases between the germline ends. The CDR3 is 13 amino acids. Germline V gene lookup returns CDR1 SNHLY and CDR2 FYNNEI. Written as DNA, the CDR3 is TGTGCCAGCAGGGGGGACACCACAGATACGCAGTATTTT. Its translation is CASRGDTTDTQYF.

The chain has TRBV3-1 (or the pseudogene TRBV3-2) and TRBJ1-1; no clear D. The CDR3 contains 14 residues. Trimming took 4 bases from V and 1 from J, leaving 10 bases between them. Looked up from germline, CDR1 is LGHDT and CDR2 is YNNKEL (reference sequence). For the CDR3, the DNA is TGTGCCAGCAGCCCGTCGACGGGGAACACTGAAGCTTTCTTT. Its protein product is CASSPSTGNTEAFF.

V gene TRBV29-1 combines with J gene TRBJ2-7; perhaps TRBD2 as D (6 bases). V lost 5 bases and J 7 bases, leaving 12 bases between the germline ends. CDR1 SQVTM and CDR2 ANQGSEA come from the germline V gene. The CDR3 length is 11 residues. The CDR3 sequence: CSVSRSGEQYF. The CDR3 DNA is TGCAGCGTTTCCCGGAGCGGGGAGCAGTACTTC.

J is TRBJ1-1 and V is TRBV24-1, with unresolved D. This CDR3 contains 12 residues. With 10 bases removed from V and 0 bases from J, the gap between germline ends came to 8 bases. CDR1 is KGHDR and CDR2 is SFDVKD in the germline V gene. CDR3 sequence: CATSTMNTEAFF. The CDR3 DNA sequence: TGTGCCACTAGTACAATGAACACTGAAGCTTTCTTT.

This CDR3 is CASSRNDRVGAFF. Here the CDR3 DNA reads TGTGCCAGCAGTAGGAACGACAGGGTCGGAGCTTTCTTT. The chain combines TRBV12-3 or TRBV12-4 with TRBJ1-1; 7 bases map to TRBD1. With V trimmed by 5 bases and J by 10 bases, 10 bases remained unmatched. CDR3 length: 13 residues.

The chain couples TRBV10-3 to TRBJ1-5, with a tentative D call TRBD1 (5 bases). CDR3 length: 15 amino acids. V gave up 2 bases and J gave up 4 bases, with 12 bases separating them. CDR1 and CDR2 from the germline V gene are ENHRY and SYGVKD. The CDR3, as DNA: TGTGCCATCAGTGAGGACCAGGGCCCAAATCAGCCCCAGCATTTT. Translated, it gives CAISEDQGPNQPQHF.

In DNA, the CDR3 is TGCAGCGTTGGGGTCGGACAGGGAACGGGCTACACCTTC. It specifies CSVGVGQGTGYTF. The chain combines TRBV29-1 with TRBJ1-2; TRBD1 matches 8 bases. CDR1 and CDR2 (germline): SQVTM, ANQGSEA. V lost 4 bases, J lost 8 bases, and 9 bases stayed unmatched. This CDR3 has 13 residues. Combining the CDR3 with reference TRBV29-1 and TRBJ1-2 gives the whole variable domain SAVISQKPSRDICQRGTSLTIQCQVDSQVTMMFWYRQQPGQSLTLIATANQGSEATYESGFVIDKFPISRPNLTFSTLTVSNMSPEDSSIYLCSVGVGQGTGYTFGSGTRLTVV.

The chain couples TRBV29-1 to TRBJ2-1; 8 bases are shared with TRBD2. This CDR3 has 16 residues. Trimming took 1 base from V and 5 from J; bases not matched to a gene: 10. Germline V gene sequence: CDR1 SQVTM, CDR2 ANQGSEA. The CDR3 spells CSVEGDYRGGNNEQFF. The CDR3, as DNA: TGCAGCGTTGAAGGTGATTATCGGGGGGGCAACAATGAGCAGTTCTTC.